Shown below are 14 T cell receptor beta chains from a single sample sequenced in a study of blood T cell repertoires in COVID-19. Some clones are missing from TCRdb's copy, which holds only in-frame ones; the method was immunoSEQ multiplex PCR. The profile shows some 190,000 clones, approximately 85% of them singletons. The sample taken for sequencing was peripheral blood. These receptors came from a woman aged 60 to 75 with acute or convalescent COVID-19.

This chain links TRBV23-1 with TRBJ2-7; 7 positions match TRBD1. TRBV23-1 is given ORF status, its function remaining uncertain. The CDR3 sequence is 17 residues long. Germline trimming cut 4 bases from V and 7 bases from J; bases unmatched to any gene: 19. Here the CDR3 DNA reads TGCGCCAGCAGTCTTATTCCTTTCCGGGACAGAAGGTGGGAGCAGTACTTC. Translation gives CASSLIPFRDRRWEQYF.

The chain recombines TRBV20-1 with TRBJ2-1, with TRBD2 identical over 10 bases. Germline-derived CDR1 and CDR2 are DFQATT and SNEGSKA (reference sequence). The CDR3 runs to 11 residues. The CDR3 loop is CTLAGGNEQFF. CDR3 in DNA: TGCACTTTAGCGGGAGGCAATGAGCAGTTCTTC.

The V gene is TRBV25-1, the J gene TRBJ1-6, with D unclear. The V end was cut by 3 bases, the J end by 7 bases, with 13 bases between. CDR3 length: 15 amino acids. Germline CDR1 and CDR2: MGHDK and SYGVNS. The CDR3 loop reads CASSEGGSRNSPLHF. CDR3 in DNA: TGTGCCAGCAGTGAGGGAGGGAGTAGAAATTCACCCCTCCACTTT.

The genes are TRBV15 and TRBJ1-6; 10 bases fit TRBD1. The V gene end was trimmed by 5 bases and the J gene end by 6 bases; junction bases not matched to a gene: 10. The CDR3 is made up of 17 amino acids. CDR1 and CDR2 from the germline V gene are LNHNV and YYDKDF (reference sequence). The CDR3 nucleotides read TGTGCCACCAGCTTTCCATCCCGGGACAGGGGTAATTCACCCCTCCACTTT. This sequence encodes CATSFPSRDRGNSPLHF.

The V gene is TRBV7-3, the J gene TRBJ2-1, with TRBD1 matching 7 bases. The CDR3 is made up of 14 amino acids. With 5 bases clipped from V and 6 bases from J, the junction kept 7 bases outside the gene matches. Germline V gene data show CDR1 as SGHTA and CDR2 as FQGTGA. CDR3 sequence reads: CASSLATGRNEQFF. For the CDR3, the DNA is TGTGCCAGCAGCCTCGCGACAGGGCGCAATGAGCAGTTCTTC.

This clone was found once. This chain connects TRBV6-5 to TRBJ1-1; no clear D gene. V was pared by 7 bases and J by 4 bases, with 16 bases between. Germline loops: CDR1 MNHEY, CDR2 SVGAGI. This CDR3 has 14 residues. The CDR3 coding sequence is TGTGCCAGCACCCGACGGGATGATTTCACTGAAGCTTTCTTT. Translating gives CASTRRDDFTEAFF.

The chain carries TRBV9 and TRBJ2-1; TRBD2 matches 9 bases. With 0 bases clipped from V and 6 bases from J, the junction kept 10 bases outside the gene matches. The germline V gene has CDR1 SGDLS and CDR2 YYNGEE. CDR3 length: 17 amino acids. CDR3: CASSVERAGGPSNEQFF. CDR3 coding DNA: TGTGCCAGCAGCGTAGAGAGGGCGGGAGGGCCTAGCAATGAGCAGTTCTTC.

The chain combines TRBV28 with TRBJ2-7; TRBD2 aligns across 8 bases. Germline CDR1 MDHEN, CDR2 SYDVKM. The CDR3 loop spans 18 amino acids. The junction had 19 bases not matched to a gene; V was cut back by 3 bases and J by 6 bases. This CDR3 reads CASSFAGGVSGRLAEQYF. Here the CDR3 DNA reads TGTGCCAGCAGTTTTGCGGGAGGAGTCTCCGGACGCTTAGCCGAGCAGTACTTC.

V and J are TRBV18 and TRBJ1-4; D is unclear. The CDR3 covers 15 residues. Trimming left V 2 bases short and J 5 bases short, with 12 bases between. Germline V gene data show CDR1 as KGHSH and CDR2 as LQKENI. The CDR3 bases are TGTGCCAGCTCACCAAGCGATCTCACGAATGAAAAACTGTTTTTT. This translates into CASSPSDLTNEKLFF.

The chain has TRBV20-1 and TRBJ2-3; 16 nucleotides agree with TRBD2. V was clipped by 3 bases and J by 5 bases; unmatched bases: 8. CDR1 and CDR2 from the germline V gene are DFQATT and SNEGSKA (reference sequence). The CDR3 spans 17 residues. Here the CDR3 reads CSASAGTSGRARDTQYF. CDR3 in DNA: TGCAGTGCTAGTGCCGGGACTAGCGGGAGGGCCAGAGATACGCAGTATTTT.

The genes are TRBV24-1 and TRBJ2-2, with 15 bases fitting TRBD2. The CDR3 totals 20 residues. The V gene end was trimmed by 10 bases and the J gene end by 6 bases; junction bases not matched to a gene: 20. Germline-derived CDR1 and CDR2 are KGHDR and SFDVKD. The CDR3: CATESTIGLAGGPIAGELFF. Written as DNA, the CDR3 is TGTGCCACGGAAAGCACTATCGGACTAGCGGGAGGGCCAATCGCCGGGGAGCTGTTTTTT.

This clone appeared once. The chain recombines TRBV27 with TRBJ1-2, with a tentative D call TRBD1 (6 bases). The CDR3 is made up of 16 amino acids. CDR1 and CDR2 from the germline V gene are MNHEY and SMNVEV (reference sequence). The germline V and J ends were trimmed by 6 bases and 7 bases, with 24 bases remaining between them. The CDR3 region has the DNA TGTGCCAGCAGACGCCCAGGGGCTTCGGGAATAGTTGGCTACACCTTC. Its protein is CASRRPGASGIVGYTF.

The V and J genes are TRBV19 and TRBJ1-1; D call uncertain. The length of the CDR3 is 14 residues. CDR1 is LNHDA, CDR2 SQIVND, per germline (reference sequence). Trimming took 3 bases from V and 10 from J, leaving 18 bases between them. Here the CDR3 reads CASSMDEDFSGAFF. CDR3 nucleotides: TGTGCCAGTAGTATGGACGAGGACTTTAGCGGAGCTTTCTTT.

The chain carries TRBV5-1 and TRBJ2-1; TRBD1 might be the D (5 bases). The germline V and J ends were trimmed by 2 bases and 2 bases, with 23 bases remaining between them. CDR3 length: 19 residues. Germline V gene data show CDR1 as SGHRS and CDR2 as YFSETQ. The CDR3 loop is CASSLGQGNTVTAYNEQFF. The CDR3 DNA follows: TGCGCCAGCAGCTTAGGTCAGGGCAATACTGTAACTGCCTACAATGAGCAGTTCTTC.